The 31 T cell receptor beta chains reported below all come from one sample, sequenced in a study of control samples from healthy donors and cancer patients. Profiled with immunoSEQ multiplex PCR; TCRdb holds only in-frame clones, not every one. The data contain under 70,000 clones, around 87% of them singletons. The sequencing input was PBMCs. The receptors come from a man in his sixties with head and neck cancer.

The chain employs TRBV11-1 and TRBJ2-1; no firm D call. Germline V gene data show CDR1 as SGHAT and CDR2 as FQDESV (reference sequence). This CDR3 is built from 16 residues. The ends were cut back, 1 base at V and 8 bases at J, with 18 bases in the middle. The CDR3, as DNA: TGTGCCAGCAGCTTAGTGGGTCATGGCCTGTGGGATGAGCAGTTCTTC. Its translation is CASSLVGHGLWDEQFF.

The V call is TRBV25-1, the J call TRBJ1-1; 7 bases are shared with TRBD1. V shed 3 bases and J 5 bases; nucleotides not matched to a gene: 9. The CDR3 has 15 residues. The germline gives CDR1 MGHDK, CDR2 SYGVNS. The CDR3 here is CASSDPLEGQTEAFF. The CDR3 coding sequence is TGTGCCAGCAGTGACCCCCTGGAGGGACAGACTGAAGCTTTCTTT.

CDR3 nucleotides: TGTGCCAGCAGCCCCGCTGTTGGGCCATACGAGCAGTACTTC. This translates into CASSPAVGPYEQYF. The chain uses TRBV5-4 and TRBJ2-7, with D unclear. Germline CDR1 and CDR2: SGHNT and YYREEE (reference sequence). Trimming took 4 bases from V and 4 from J, leaving 15 bases between them. The CDR3 covers 14 residues.

The chain recombines TRBV7-2 with TRBJ2-3; D perhaps matches TRBD2 (5 bases). There are 15 residues in the CDR3. Germline V gene lookup returns CDR1 SGHTA and CDR2 FQGNSA. The V end lost 5 bases, the J end lost 1 base, and 13 bases lay between the germline ends. Here the CDR3 reads CASSRAGRGTDTQYF. The CDR3 DNA reads as TGTGCCAGCAGCCGGGCGGGTAGGGGCACAGATACGCAGTATTTT.

V usage is TRBV11-2 and J usage is TRBJ2-2; TRBD2 matches at 11 bases. This CDR3 region has 16 residues. The germline V gene encodes CDR1 SGHAT and CDR2 FQNNGV. Germline trimming cut 5 bases from V and 4 bases from J; bases unmatched to any gene: 6. The CDR3 protein is CASSHLAGGRTGELFF. The DNA for the CDR3 is TGTGCCAGCAGCCATCTAGCGGGGGGCCGCACCGGGGAGCTGTTTTTT.

V gene TRBV28 combines with J gene TRBJ2-7; D tentatively reads TRBD1 or TRBD2 (5 bases each). This CDR3 contains 14 residues. Germline V CDR1 and CDR2: MDHEN, SYDVKM. The V and J ends lost 2 bases and 2 bases respectively, with 10 bases between them. CDR3 bases: TGTGCCAGCAGTTTAAGGGACGGAGCCTACGAGCAGTACTTC. Encoded protein: CASSLRDGAYEQYF.

The chain joins TRBV4-2 to TRBJ1-4, with TRBD1 matching over 8 bases. CDR1 is LGHNA and CDR2 is YNFKEQ in the germline V gene. The V segment lost 0 bases and the J segment 8 bases; nucleotides outside the gene matches: 8. The CDR3 covers 16 residues. The chain's CDR3 is CASSQDGGQGGEKLFF. The CDR3 DNA reads TGTGCCAGCAGCCAAGATGGTGGACAGGGCGGCGAAAAACTGTTTTTT.

The DNA of the CDR3 is TGTGCCAGCAGCCCAAGGTCCACGAACACTGAAGCTTTCTTT. Translated, it gives CASSPRSTNTEAFF. The V call is TRBV5-6, the J call TRBJ1-1; D is uncertain. V lost 4 bases, J lost 1 base, and 11 bases lay in between. The CDR3 totals 14 residues. CDR1 SGHDT and CDR2 YYEEEE come from the germline V gene.

This chain links TRBV7-9 with TRBJ1-1, with 8 bases fitting TRBD1. The junction had 4 bases not matched to a gene; V was cut back by 3 bases and J by 1 base. This CDR3 region has 15 residues. Germline lookup yields CDR1 SEHNR and CDR2 FQNEAQ (reference sequence). The CDR3 DNA reads TGTGCCAGCAGCTTCCCGACAGGGGCGAACACTGAAGCTTTCTTT. This codes for CASSFPTGANTEAFF. Together with reference TRBV7-9 and TRBJ1-1, the CDR3 gives the full variable domain: DTGVSQNPRHKITKRGQNVTFRCDPISEHNRLYWYRQTLGQGPEFLTYFQNEAQLEKSRLLSDRFSAERPKGSFSTLEIQRTEQGDSAMYLCASSFPTGANTEAFFGQGTRLTVV.

The rearrangement uses TRBV2 and TRBJ1-5, with D unclear. Trimming pared 2 bases from V and 2 bases from J, leaving 7 bases between. The germline V gene encodes CDR1 SNHLY and CDR2 FYNNEI. The CDR3 spans 14 residues. The CDR3 here is CASSERQGNQPQHF. The CDR3 DNA is TGTGCCAGCAGTGAACGTCAGGGCAATCAGCCCCAGCATTTT.

The CDR3 bases are TGTGCCAGCAGCCCTGGATGGGGCGGGGGCAGCACAGATACGCAGTATTTT. Its protein product is CASSPGWGGGSTDTQYF. This chain uses TRBV7-2 with TRBJ2-3; maybe TRBD2 (7 bases). CDR1 and CDR2 (germline): SGHTA, FQGNSA. This CDR3 comprises 17 residues. The V gene lost 5 bases and the J gene lost 0 bases, with 18 bases spanning the gap.

The chain couples TRBV7-9 to TRBJ2-5, with D possibly being TRBD1 (6 bases). The CDR3 spans 15 residues. V was shortened by 1 base and J by 4 bases, with 13 bases between the two germline ends. CDR1 and CDR2 (germline): SEHNR, FQNEAQ (reference sequence). CDR3 DNA: TGTGCCAGCAGCTTAGGCACAGGGTCCGGAGAGACCCAGTACTTC. Encoded protein: CASSLGTGSGETQYF.

This chain connects TRBV28 to TRBJ2-3; 12 nucleotides line up with TRBD2. CDR1 and CDR2 from the germline V gene are MDHEN and SYDVKM. V dropped 3 bases and J dropped 1; count of bases not matched to a gene: 5. The CDR3 extends over 17 amino acids. The chain's CDR3 is CASSFPGTSGRTDTQYF. The CDR3 region has the DNA TGTGCCAGCAGTTTCCCCGGGACTAGCGGGCGCACAGATACGCAGTATTTT.

The gene calls are TRBV18 and TRBJ2-1, with 7 bases aligning to TRBD2. The V gene's germline CDR1 is KGHSH and CDR2 LQKENI. V shed 2 bases and J 3 bases; nucleotides not matched to a gene: 7. The CDR3 spans 16 residues. CDR3 nucleotide sequence: TGTGCCAGCTCACCAATGGGCGGGGGAATCTACAATGAGCAGTTCTTC. This encodes CASSPMGGGIYNEQFF.

The chain recombines TRBV30 with TRBJ1-1, with 9 bases fitting TRBD1. Per germline, CDR1 GTSNPN and CDR2 SVGIG (reference sequence). The CDR3 is 12 residues long. With 5 bases clipped from V and 11 bases from J, the junction kept 9 bases outside the gene matches. DNA for the CDR3: TGTGCCTGGGAGACAGGGGGACACAGGGCTTTCTTT. It yields the protein CAWETGGHRAFF. Complete variable domain (other parts from reference TRBV30 and TRBJ1-1): SQTIHQWPATLVQPVGSPLSLECTVEGTSNPNLYWYRQAAGRGLQLLFYSVGIGQISSEVPQNLSASRPQDRQFILSSKKLLLSDSGFYLCAWETGGHRAFFGQGTRLTVV.

V gene TRBV29-1 combines with J gene TRBJ2-2; D uncertain. Germline CDR1 and CDR2: SQVTM and ANQGSEA. The CDR3 extends over 14 amino acids. Trimming removed 6 bases from V and 0 bases from J, with 11 bases in between. As DNA, the CDR3 is TGCAGCGTCACCGGACCGTCGAACACCGGGGAGCTGTTTTTT. Protein product: CSVTGPSNTGELFF.

This chain connects TRBV4-3 to TRBJ2-1; D uncertain. The CDR3 loop spans 13 amino acids. Germline assignment: CDR1 LGHNA and CDR2 YSLEER. V gave up 0 bases and J gave up 6 bases, with 6 bases separating them. CDR3 region: CASSQDKSNEQFF. The CDR3 DNA reads as TGCGCCAGCAGCCAAGATAAGTCCAATGAGCAGTTCTTC.

The rearrangement links TRBV6-5 to TRBJ1-1; 10 bases map to TRBD1. CDR3 length: 15 amino acids. The V gene end was trimmed by 6 bases and the J gene end by 5 bases; junction bases not matched to a gene: 9. Germline values: CDR1 MNHEY, CDR2 SVGAGI. This CDR3 is CASSEPGTGVTEAFF. The CDR3 bases are TGTGCCAGCAGCGAGCCCGGGACAGGGGTTACTGAAGCTTTCTTT.

The genes are TRBV6-2 or TRBV6-3 and TRBJ2-1, with D possibly called TRBD1 or TRBD2 (6 bases each). The CDR3 is 17 amino acids. Trimming stripped 2 bases from V and 8 bases from J, with 22 bases between. The germline gives CDR1 MNHEY, CDR2 SVGEGT. The CDR3 nucleotides read TGTGCCAGCAGTTACATCGGGGGCTCTCCTTATAGGGATGAGCAGTTCTTC. It codes for CASSYIGGSPYRDEQFF.

The CDR3, as DNA: TGCAGTGCTAGTTCTAGCGGGGGACTCACAGATACGCAGTATTTT. Translated: CSASSSGGLTDTQYF. The chain recombines TRBV20-1 with TRBJ2-3; 10 bases match TRBD2. The germline CDR1 and CDR2 sequences are DFQATT and SNEGSKA (reference sequence). V lost 3 bases to trimming and J lost 2 bases; unmatched junction nucleotides: 5. The CDR3 is 15 amino acids.

The chain links TRBV3-1 (or the pseudogene TRBV3-2) to TRBJ1-2; D gene unclear. Germline V gives CDR1 LGHDT, CDR2 YNNKEL (reference sequence). The CDR3 runs 14 residues. Trimming took off 0 bases at V and 1 base at J, with 6 bases between the two ends. The CDR3 nucleotides read TGTGCCAGCAGCCAAGATCACAGTAACTATGGCTACACCTTC. Translation: CASSQDHSNYGYTF.

The CDR3 nucleotides read TGCGCCAGCAGGTGTTCTAGCGGTTACGAGCAGTACTTC. It encodes CASRCSSGYEQYF. The gene calls are TRBV10-1 and TRBJ2-7; 7 bases align to TRBD2. V was pared by 6 bases and J by 4 bases, with 6 bases of the junction left unmatched. CDR3 size: 13 residues. Germline values: CDR1 WNHNN, CDR2 SYGVQD (reference sequence).

The DNA of the CDR3 is TGTGCCACCAGCAGGGCCTCCGGGACAGGGGTGGGCAATCAGCCCCAGCATTTT. Translated, it gives CATSRASGTGVGNQPQHF. The V and J genes are TRBV15 and TRBJ1-5; TRBD1 matches 10 bases. There are 18 residues in the CDR3. Trimming at V came to 3 bases and at J to 2 bases, leaving 10 bases not matched to a gene. Germline V gene sequence: CDR1 LNHNV, CDR2 YYDKDF (reference sequence). Combining the CDR3 with reference TRBV15 and TRBJ1-5 gives the whole variable domain DAMVIQNPRYQVTQFGKPVTLSCSQTLNHNVMYWYQQKSSQAPKLLFHYYDKDFNNEADTPDNFQSRRPNTSFCFLDIRSPGLGDTAMYLCATSRASGTGVGNQPQHFGDGTRLSIL.

The J gene is TRBJ2-3, the V gene TRBV19, with D tentatively TRBD1 or TRBD2 (5 bases each). The germline V gene encodes CDR1 LNHDA and CDR2 SQIVND (reference sequence). The CDR3 loop spans 15 amino acids. The V gene lost 5 bases and the J gene lost 0 bases, with 12 bases spanning the gap. CDR3 residues: CASSSPGRSTDTQYF. In DNA, the CDR3 is TGTGCCAGTAGTTCCCCGGGACGGAGCACAGATACGCAGTATTTT.

V and J are TRBV19 and TRBJ2-5; 12 bases are shared with TRBD1. J gave up 5 bases and V 4 bases, and 11 bases lay outside the gene matches. CDR1 is LNHDA and CDR2 is SQIVND in the germline V gene (reference sequence). The CDR3 runs 17 residues. This CDR3 reads CASSRGSGTGGAETQYF. DNA of the CDR3: TGTGCCAGTAGTAGAGGGTCCGGGACAGGGGGCGCGGAGACCCAGTACTTC.

The CDR3 nucleotides are TGTGCCAGCATTACCGGAGGGCCTCGGACCGGGGAGCTGTTTTTT. This sequence encodes CASITGGPRTGELFF. The chain employs TRBV27 and TRBJ2-2; TRBD2 might be the D (6 bases). The CDR3 spans 15 residues. CDR1 and CDR2 (germline): MNHEY, SMNVEV (reference sequence). V was pared by 7 bases and J by 5 bases, with 17 bases between.

V usage is TRBV19 and J usage is TRBJ2-5, with 9 bases fitting TRBD2. V dropped 3 bases and J dropped 5; count of bases not matched to a gene: 7. This CDR3 region has 15 residues. Germline V lookup: CDR1 LNHDA, CDR2 SQIVND (reference sequence). The CDR3 reads CASSIAGGPRETQYF. DNA for the CDR3: TGTGCCAGTAGTATTGCGGGAGGGCCTCGGGAGACCCAGTACTTC.

The V and J genes are TRBV3-1 (or the pseudogene TRBV3-2) and TRBJ1-6, with a tentative D call TRBD1 (5 bases). Between the trimmed V and J ends, which lost 2 bases and 7 bases, there was a span of 9 bases. CDR1 is LGHDT, CDR2 YNNKEL, per germline (reference sequence). The CDR3 spans 14 residues. In nucleotides, the CDR3 is TGTGCCAGCAGCCAAATTTGGGGGAATTCACCCCTCCACTTT. This gives the protein CASSQIWGNSPLHF.

The chain joins TRBV13 to TRBJ2-7; TRBD2 agrees at 8 bases. V gave up 1 base and J gave up 5 bases; unmatched junction bases: 10. The germline V gene has CDR1 PRHDT and CDR2 FYEKMQ (reference sequence). The CDR3 length is 16 residues. CDR3 sequence reads: CASSLERPGGADEQYF. CDR3 DNA sequence: TGTGCCAGCAGCTTAGAGCGGCCGGGGGGGGCCGACGAGCAGTACTTC. Full variable domain (rest looked up from reference TRBV13 and TRBJ2-7): AAGVIQSPRHLIKEKRETATLKCYPIPRHDTVYWYQQGPGQDPQFLISFYEKMQSDKGSIPDRFSAQQFSDYHSELNMSSLELGDSALYFCASSLERPGGADEQYFGPGTRLTVT.

The chain combines TRBV25-1 with TRBJ2-2, with TRBD1 matching over 7 bases. The CDR3 is 17 residues long. V was clipped by 2 bases and J by 4 bases; unmatched bases: 10. Per germline, CDR1 MGHDK and CDR2 SYGVNS. CDR3 sequence: CASSEENRGIGTGELFF. DNA of the CDR3: TGTGCCAGCAGTGAAGAAAACAGGGGTATAGGCACCGGGGAGCTGTTTTTT. The full variable domain, its missing parts supplied by reference TRBV25-1 and TRBJ2-2, is EADIYQTPRYLVIGTGKKITLECSQTMGHDKMYWYQQDPGMELHLIHYSYGVNSTEKGDLSSESTVSRIRTEHFPLTLESARPSHTSQYLCASSEENRGIGTGELFFGEGSRLTVL.

In its sample, this clone was seen a few times. This chain connects TRBV6-9 to TRBJ1-5; tentatively, D is TRBD1 (6 bases). Trimming took off 11 bases at V and 2 bases at J, with 19 bases between the two ends. Germline V CDR1 and CDR2: MNHGY, SVAAGI. The CDR3 is 15 amino acids. CDR3: CAPFRGGDCNQPQHF. The CDR3 DNA reads as TGTGCCCCTTTTCGGGGGGGCGATTGCAATCAGCCCCAGCATTTT.